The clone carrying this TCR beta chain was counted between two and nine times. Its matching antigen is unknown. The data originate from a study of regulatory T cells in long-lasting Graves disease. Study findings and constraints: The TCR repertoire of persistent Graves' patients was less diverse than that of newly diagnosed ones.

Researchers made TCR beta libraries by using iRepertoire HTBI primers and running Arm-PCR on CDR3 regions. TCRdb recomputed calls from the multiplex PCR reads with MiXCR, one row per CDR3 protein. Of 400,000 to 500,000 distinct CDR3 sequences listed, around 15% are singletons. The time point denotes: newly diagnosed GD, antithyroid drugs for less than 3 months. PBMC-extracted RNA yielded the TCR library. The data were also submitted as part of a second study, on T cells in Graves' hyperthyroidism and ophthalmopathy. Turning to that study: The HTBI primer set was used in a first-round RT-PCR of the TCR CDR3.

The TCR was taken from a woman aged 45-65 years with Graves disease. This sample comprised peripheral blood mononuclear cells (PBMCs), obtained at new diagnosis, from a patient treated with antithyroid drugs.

DNA for the CDR3: TGTGCCAGCTCGGTGGATGATAGAAACACCATATATTTT. Its protein is CASSVDDRNTIYF. The chain carries TRBV19 and TRBJ1-3; D call uncertain. V lost 9 bases and J 5 bases, leaving 14 bases between the germline ends. In germline, CDR1 is LNHDA, CDR2 SQIVND (reference sequence). The CDR3 is 13 amino acids.